Listed below are T cell receptor beta chains from one sample, sequenced in a study of blood T cell repertoires in COVID-19. Profiled with immunoSEQ multiplex PCR; TCRdb holds only in-frame clones, not every one. The data contain fewer than 90,000 clones, about 96% of them seen just once; the ten biggest clones take up 3.5% to 5%. The material sequenced was peripheral blood. The receptors derive from a human donor with active COVID-19. The donor label of this sample is uncertain. CDR3s include the opening cysteine and the closing phenylalanine or tryptophan.

len,j_gene,v_gene,CDR3aa
15,TRBJ1-1,TRBV28,CASSPTGTGRAWAFF
14,TRBJ1-1,TRBV3-1/TRBV3-2,CASSPRDRNTEAFF
16,TRBJ2-1,TRBV6-6,CASSYSQRQGGNEQFF
13,TRBJ2-7,TRBV14,CASSQTGGAGQYF
15,TRBJ2-7,TRBV5-8,CASRTTGIYLRQQYF
16,TRBJ2-1,TRBV7-9,CASSSARTSGYNEQFF
15,TRBJ1-5,TRBV28,CASSRGTGGNQPQHF
13,TRBJ1-2,TRBV12-3/TRBV12-4,CASSLGRVNGYTF
14,TRBJ2-1,TRBV5-6,CASSFDRDLDEQFF
17,TRBJ1-1,TRBV23-1,CASRHRDKGELNTEAFF
15,TRBJ2-7,TRBV11-3,CASSPGLESSYEQYF
11,TRBJ2-7,TRBV7-2,CAQGDGYEQYF
15,TRBJ2-7,TRBV9,CASSVGGTGSYEQYF
14,TRBJ1-4,TRBV5-6,CASSLAGQEGKLFF
16,TRBJ2-7,TRBV6-2/TRBV6-3,CASSYQASGSRYEQYF
14,TRBJ1-1,TRBV18,CASSYTPMNTEAFF
15,TRBJ2-2,TRBV5-1,CASSLRDTGTGELFF
13,TRBJ2-7,TRBV5-4,CASSLGDRAEQYF
13,TRBJ1-2,TRBV19,CASSIDSNYGYTF
18,TRBJ2-3,TRBV15,CATSSKRVAGGRTDTQYF
15,TRBJ2-3,TRBV5-4,CASSSSGRATDTQYF
17,TRBJ2-7,TRBV18,CASSLLGATSLRYEQYF
14,TRBJ2-5,TRBV6-5,CASSYRGTGETQYF
16,TRBJ2-3,TRBV7-8,CASSLVFRTSPDTQYF
11,TRBJ2-7,TRBV11-2,CASSRGHEQYF
15,TRBJ2-3,TRBV9,CASSVGETSTDTQYF
14,TRBJ2-3,TRBV18,CASSPDFRTDTQYF
12,TRBJ2-7,TRBV9,CAFTRGTYEQYF
19,TRBJ1-5,TRBV7-2,CASSSPTWTGTTVGQPQHF
14,TRBJ1-5,TRBV28,CASSLLTGDQPQHF
14,TRBJ2-3,TRBV5-1,CASSLKGAEDTQYF
14,TRBJ1-4,TRBV27,CASSSLGGHEKLFF
16,TRBJ2-3,TRBV19,CASRRQGATFPDTQYF
15,TRBJ1-1,TRBV6-5,CASSSEGQENTEAFF
13,TRBJ1-1,TRBV18,CASSSDRNTEAFF